This T cell receptor beta chain was obtained from a study of identical twins. TCRdb reprocessed the 5' RACE reads via MiXCR and lists one record per CDR3 protein. The sample lists 600,000 to 700,000 distinct CDR3 sequences, approximately 22% occurring once. The CDR3 covers 17 residues. Germline CDR1 SGHRS, CDR2 YFSETQ. V was pared by 0 bases and J by 5 bases, with 5 bases of the junction left unmatched. In addition, the sample was reused for a study of T cells expressing NK-cell markers. That work adds: Seropositivity for HCMV was found in most of the eight sequenced donors, with one seronegative. About six donors carried dominant NKG2C+ clonotypes that made up about 1.0-7.5% of their CD8+ T cells. The study did not resolve the HCMV specificity of expanded NKG2C+ T cell clones.

V gene TRBV5-1 combines with J gene TRBJ2-3; 14 nucleotides match TRBD2. The sequencing input was PBMCs. This clonotype was obtained from a woman in her late teens or twenties in good health. DNA for the CDR3: TGCGCCAGCAGCTTGGGACTAGCGGGGGGGCTGGAAGATACGCAGTATTTT. Its protein is CASSLGLAGGLEDTQYF.